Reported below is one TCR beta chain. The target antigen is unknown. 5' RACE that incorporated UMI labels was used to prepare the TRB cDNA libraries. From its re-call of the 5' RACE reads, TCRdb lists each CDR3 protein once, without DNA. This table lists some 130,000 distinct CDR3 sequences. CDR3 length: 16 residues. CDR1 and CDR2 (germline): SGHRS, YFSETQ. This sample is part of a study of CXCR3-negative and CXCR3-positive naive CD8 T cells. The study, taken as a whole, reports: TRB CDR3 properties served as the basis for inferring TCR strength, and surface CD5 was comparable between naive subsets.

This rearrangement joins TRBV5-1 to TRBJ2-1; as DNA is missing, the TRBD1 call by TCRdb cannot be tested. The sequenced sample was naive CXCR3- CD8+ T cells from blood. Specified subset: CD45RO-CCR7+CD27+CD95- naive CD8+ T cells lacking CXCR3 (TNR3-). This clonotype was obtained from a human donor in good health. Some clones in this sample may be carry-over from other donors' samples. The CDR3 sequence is CASSRGQGKTYNEQFF.